This T cell receptor (beta chain) was observed in a study of cytomegalovirus exposure and HLA in healthy donors. Looking at the study overall: Approximately 81% of roughly 400 genotyped donors fell in the Caucasian-associated ancestry cluster. Study outcomes and limitations: A later analysis associated some 16,000 TCR beta sequences with HLA alleles at a 0.05 false discovery rate. A later examination showed that TCR association rates differed by HLA locus, with DRB1 most and HLA-C fewest.

The CDR3 covers 15 residues. Germline V gene sequence: CDR1 MNHEY, CDR2 SVGAGI. The V end lost 0 bases, the J end lost 3 bases, and 12 bases lay between the germline ends. Donors consisted of healthy bone marrow donors. Primers for the PCR totalled 60 Vbeta and 13 Jbeta. Clones were sequenced by immunoSEQ multiplex PCR, and TCRdb holds only the in-frame ones, with some missing. The sample has hundreds of thousands of clones, just over 70% seen once. A note on this clone: Its cognate antigen is unknown.

The receptor was isolated from a female donor in good health and CMV-seronegative. The chain joins TRBV6-5 to TRBJ2-7; possibly TRBD2 for D (5 bases). Sequencing used PBMCs. CDR3 bases: TGTGCCAGCAGTTACTCGAGGGTTGGGAGCTACGAGCAGTACTTC. Its translation: CASSYSRVGSYEQYF.